This T cell receptor (beta chain) was identified in a study of T cells in Graves' hyperthyroidism and ophthalmopathy (dated by TCRdb to between 2019 and 2020). With regard to the full study: Peripheral blood samples were taken at initial diagnosis, before any treatment was given. TCR V-J signatures able to tell the groups apart were searched for in a discovery cohort of approximately 95 patients, of whom roughly 42 had Graves' ophthalmopathy and 55 to 60 had stable Graves' hyperthyroidism. Whether ophthalmopathy could be predicted prospectively was tested in an independent validation cohort made up of roughly 20 hyperthyroidism patients plus 17 patients who later progressed to ophthalmopathy. The approximately 100 discovery patients were divided at random into training and test sets in a 7:3 ratio. In addition, the study compared T-cell repertoires in thyroid tissue and in blood from several Graves' hyperthyroidism patients. Once sampling was done, hyperthyroidism patients were given methimazole at a starting dose of 30 mg daily, whereas ophthalmopathy patients were given high-dose intravenous methylprednisolone. TCR Vbeta CDR3 sequencing of approximately 140 peripheral blood samples (43 ophthalmopathy, under 80 hyperthyroidism and approximately 17 progressor patients) is reported in the paper. What the study reported, not specific to this receptor: Most expanded thyroid clonotypes (frequency above 0.001) were also found in blood, which suggests that blood repertoires may mirror thyroid immune responses. Ophthalmopathy was separated from stable hyperthyroidism by a 13 V-J signature model, with approximately 86% sensitivity and around 81% specificity obtained in cross-validation and 80%/75% obtained in testing. In validation, the model predicted progression to ophthalmopathy a median of 6.5 months before onset, with around 70% sensitivity and 72.22% specificity. No statistical method was used to fix the sample size in advance, and group allocation was not hidden from the investigators.

This clonotype was detected ten times or more. Its antigen remains unidentified. Qualities for individual bases were not recorded, and no much larger clone is one base off. Amplification of TCR beta CDR3 regions was carried out from RNA transcripts. The first round of RT-PCR for the TCR CDR3 was performed with the HTBI primer set and the Qiagen OneStep RT-PCR kit. A second multiplex PCR round built the libraries, followed by size selection and purification. Sequencing of the libraries was done on an Illumina HiSeq2000 using paired-end 100 bp reads. The original pipeline was this. Raw data were processed with SOAPnuke, discarding reads with adapters, uncalled bases, mean Phred below 15, or no exact constant-primer or identifier match. COPE v1.2.5 was used to merge high-quality paired reads, and clonotypes were defined as unique nucleotide sequences. MiTCR v1.1 was used to align clonotypes to the IMGT TRBV, TRBD and TRBJ reference segments. Only V-J combinations with frequency above 0.0001, covering about 99% of repertoires, were analysed. A TCS score was defined as the ratio between F50 (clonal expansion) and ExV (chaos), using BLOSUM62-based TCRdist between CDR3 peptides within each V-J. Welch's t-statistics and random forest reduced approximately 520 V-J features to some 14, which were used in a naive Bayes classifier (R e1071). TCRdb trimmed public reads at Q25 via fastp, called clones via MiXCR and kept in-frame beta chains. Duplicate CDR3 protein sequences are folded into a single record with the most common DNA and genes. TCRdb, not the original authors, processed these V and J calls. This sample is represented by more than 350,000 distinct CDR3 sequences; 17% of them were singletons. The leading ten clones occupy approximately 30% of the sample.

Hyperthyroidism patients were newly diagnosed, had a disease duration of under 2 months, and were aged 18 to 65 years. Exclusion was applied to patients with uncontrolled infections, other autoimmune diseases, pregnancy or lactation. Diagnoses were based on clinical symptoms, serum thyroxine and TRAb, thyroid ultrasound and orbital computed tomography. Blood from progressor patients was collected at the time of first diagnosis with hyperthyroidism, before any ophthalmopathy symptoms had appeared. PBMCs were isolated from 10 ml of fresh peripheral blood by Ficoll-Paque density gradient centrifugation. Progressor patients were defined as those initially diagnosed with Graves' hyperthyroidism in whom ophthalmopathy developed during follow-up. Trizol reagent was used to extract total RNA, and RNA quality was then checked on an Agilent 2100 Bioanalyzer. The specimen sequenced was blood. The sequence was obtained from a woman aged 25 to 45 with Graves' hyperthyroidism that later progressed to Graves' ophthalmopathy.

The CDR3 is CASSSHRDSTEAFF. The bases are TGCGCCAGCAGCTCCCACAGGGATAGCACTGAAGCTTTCTTT. The rearranged chain carries TRBV5-1 and TRBJ1-1, and TRBD1 may be the D gene, going by 6 matching bases. V is pared back by 3 bases and J by 4 bases, with 13 bases lying between the germline termini. From cysteine to phenylalanine, the CDR3 is 14 amino acids long. Only the CDR3 part of the read is kept: 42 bases, read in frame from the first base. Per the germline V gene, SGHRS is the CDR1 and YFSETQ is the CDR2.